This passage covers 29 T cell receptor beta chains from one sample sequenced in a study of metastatic and nonmetastatic thyroid tumors. Each patient went into thyroid surgery without having received any treatment. Using MiXCR, TCRdb re-called clones from the PCR reads. The sample carries some 18,000 clones, more than 30% recorded once. Specimen: tumor tissue. Receptors were obtained from a male donor with papillary thyroid cancer or a benign thyroid nodule (not recorded which). Some clones in this sample may be carry-over from other donors' samples.

There are a few counts of this clone. The chain employs TRBV2 and TRBJ1-6; TRBD1 is a possible D gene (6 bases). CDR1 is SNHLY and CDR2 is FYNNEI in the germline V gene. Deletions cut 7 bases from V and 10 bases from J, with 14 bases between. The CDR3 has 13 residues. For the CDR3, the DNA is TGTGCCAGCATCCGTACAGGGCGGTCACCCCTCCACTTT. Protein product: CASIRTGRSPLHF.

This clone was picked up many times. This rearrangement joins TRBV10-2 to TRBJ1-2, with no clear D. Trimming cost V 0 bases and J 4 bases, with 6 bases left between them. CDR3 length: 13 residues. Germline loops: CDR1 WSHSY, CDR2 SAAADI. CDR3 DNA: TGCGCCAGCAGTGAGTCGTCCACCTATGGCTACACCTTC. Its translation: CASSESSTYGYTF.

On this clone itself: The conserved closing phenylalanine or tryptophan is absent in this CDR3, likely reflecting a read error. The limits of the CDR3 on the DNA are not certain, so only TCRdb's listed CDR3 is given. The CDR3 protein is CASSLGQEGYGYTI. V and J are TRBV7-9 and TRBJ1-2; the D call in the table, TRBD1, was not verified against the DNA. Including both end residues, the CDR3 is 14 amino acids long. CDR1 is SEHNR and CDR2 is FQNEAQ in the germline V gene (reference sequence).

This clone is termed large (0.1 to 1%). This chain joins TRBV28 and TRBJ2-1; 11 bases are shared with TRBD2. CDR1 is MDHEN and CDR2 is SYDVKM in the germline V gene. The CDR3 is made up of 18 amino acids. V trimming: 5 bases; J trimming: 2 bases; junction bases outside the gene matches: 11. DNA for the CDR3: TGTGCCAGCAGTCCCAAGACTAGCGGGAACCCTACCTACAATGAGCAGTTCTTC. This sequence encodes CASSPKTSGNPTYNEQFF.

The chain joins TRBV7-9 to TRBJ1-5; D unresolved. V lost 5 bases and J 4 bases, leaving 12 bases between the germline ends. The CDR3 is made up of 14 amino acids. Per the germline V gene, CDR1 is SEHNR and CDR2 is FQNEAQ (reference sequence). The CDR3 nucleotides are TGTGCCAGCAGCACCTCCGGAGCGAATCAGCCCCAGCATTTT. Its protein is CASSTSGANQPQHF.

This clone showed up just a few times. A much larger clone lies one base from this, so it may be a read error. The chain links TRBV25-1 to TRBJ2-2; a weak D match, TRBD1 (6 bases). Germline V gives CDR1 MGHDK, CDR2 SYGVNS. The CDR3 runs 14 residues. The V gene lost 4 bases and the J gene lost 4 bases, with 10 bases spanning the gap. Here the CDR3 reads CASSGDMGTGELFF. The CDR3 coding sequence is TGTGCCAGCAGTGGGGACATGGGCACCGGGGAGCTGTTTTTT. Full variable domain (outside the CDR3, taken from reference TRBV25-1 and TRBJ2-2): EADIYQTPRYLVIGTGKKITLECSQTMGHDKMYWYQQDPGMELHLIHYSYGVNSTEKGDLSSESTVSRIRTEHFPLTLESARPSHTSQYLCASSGDMGTGELFFGEGSRLTVL.

Only a few counts were recorded for this clone. A much larger clone is a single base away; this may be a read error. The chain uses TRBV29-1 and TRBJ2-7, with 8 bases identical to TRBD1. V dropped 3 bases and J dropped 1; count of bases not matched to a gene: 2. The germline gives CDR1 SQVTM, CDR2 ANQGSEA. The CDR3 totals 13 residues. The CDR3, as DNA: TGCAGCGTTGATTGGACAGGGTCCTACGAGCAGTACTTC. As protein: CSVDWTGSYEQYF.

The rearrangement links TRBV30 to TRBJ2-3, with 7 bases identical to TRBD2. Unmatched junction bases numbered 6, after V lost 3 bases and J lost 0 bases. The CDR3 length is 15 residues. Germline CDR1 reads GTSNPN; CDR2 reads SVGIG (reference sequence). The CDR3 region is CAWRRLAGSTDTQYF. The CDR3 DNA is TGTGCCTGGAGACGACTAGCTGGTAGCACAGATACGCAGTATTTT.

This chain links TRBV29-1 with TRBJ2-5; 11 bases are shared with TRBD2. Germline CDR1 reads SQVTM; CDR2 reads ANQGSEA. There are 13 residues in the CDR3. The J segment lost 3 bases and the V segment lost 6 bases, leaving 3 bases of the junction unmatched. Here the CDR3 DNA reads TGCAGCGTGGGGGGACTAGCGGAAGAGACCCAGTACTTC. Translated: CSVGGLAEETQYF.

Ten or more counts support this clone. V is TRBV4-2 and J is TRBJ1-5; TRBD1 matches 9 bases. With 3 bases clipped from V and 6 bases from J, the junction kept 9 bases outside the gene matches. The CDR3 is made up of 16 amino acids. CDR1 and CDR2 from the germline V gene are LGHNA and YNFKEQ. The CDR3 coding sequence is TGTGCCAGCAGCCACACGATAACAGGGGGCTCTCAGCCCCAGCATTTT. This encodes CASSHTITGGSQPQHF.

This chain connects TRBV18 to TRBJ2-2, with D possibly matching TRBD1 (6 bases). Per germline, CDR1 KGHSH and CDR2 LQKENI. Trimming left V 3 bases short and J 6 bases short, with 14 bases between. The CDR3 runs 15 residues. Here the CDR3 reads CASSPVPGHPGELFF. The CDR3 DNA follows: TGTGCCAGCTCACCCGTCCCGGGACATCCCGGGGAGCTGTTTTTT.

This clone occurred many times. The chain couples TRBV5-5 to TRBJ2-7, with 9 bases matching TRBD1. V was clipped by 0 bases and J by 12 bases; unmatched bases: 7. The CDR3 is made up of 13 amino acids. From germline, CDR1 is SGHKS and CDR2 YYEKEE (reference sequence). The CDR3 is CASSLEGTGLRYF. CDR3 DNA: TGTGCCAGCAGCTTGGAGGGGACAGGGTTACGGTACTTC. Supplemented by reference TRBV5-5 and TRBJ2-7, the full variable domain reads DAGVTQSPTHLIKTRGQQVTLRCSPISGHKSVSWYQQVLGQGPQFIFQYYEKEERGRGNFPDRFSARQFPNYSSELNVNALLLGDSALYLCASSLEGTGLRYFGPGTRLTVT.

The chain carries TRBV12-3 or TRBV12-4 and TRBJ1-2, with TRBD1 as a possible D gene (6 bases). V was shortened by 6 bases and J by 3 bases, with 11 bases between the two germline ends. The CDR3 is 13 amino acids. CDR3 in amino acids: CASRRTEYYGYTF. The CDR3 coding sequence is TGTGCCAGCAGACGGACAGAATACTATGGCTACACCTTC.

To note about this clone: The junction differs from germline at one of its ends, possibly a read error. The chain employs TRBV7-3 and TRBJ2-1; possible D gene TRBD2, 6 bases. This CDR3 has 17 amino acids. CDR1 and CDR2 (germline): SGHTA, FQGTGA. The CDR3: CAISLVPPGLAYNEQFF. CDR3 sequence (DNA): TGTGCCATCAGCCTCGTGCCCCCGGGACTGGCCTACAATGAGCAGTTCTTC.

This rearrangement joins TRBV5-1 to TRBJ1-1; 9 nucleotides align to TRBD1. This CDR3 region has 17 residues. Looked up from germline, CDR1 is SGHRS and CDR2 is YFSETQ. The V and J ends lost 4 bases and 5 bases, in that order; junction bases with no gene match: 15. CDR3 in DNA: TGCGCCAGCAGCCCACGGGCCGGGACAGGGTCCTGGACTGAAGCTTTCTTT. It encodes CASSPRAGTGSWTEAFF.

The gene calls are TRBV20-1 and TRBJ2-7; the D gene is possibly TRBD1 (6 bases). Germline V gene lookup returns CDR1 DFQATT and CDR2 SNEGSKA (reference sequence). V was trimmed by 4 bases and J by 3 bases, leaving 13 bases between them. The CDR3 sequence is 13 residues long. CDR3 in amino acids: CSATGGHFYEQYF. The CDR3 DNA sequence: TGCAGTGCTACTGGGGGACATTTCTACGAGCAGTACTTC.

In its sample, this clone was seen many times. This sequence may be a read error, since a much larger clone differs from it by one base. Other DNA sequences within the sample encode an identical CDR3. V usage is TRBV11-2 and J usage is TRBJ1-2; TRBD1 might be the D (6 bases). Trimming pared 7 bases from V and 7 bases from J, leaving 16 bases between. Looked up from germline, CDR1 is SGHAT and CDR2 is FQNNGV. The CDR3 is made up of 13 amino acids. CDR3 loop: CASTHQGYIGYTF. The CDR3 nucleotides are TGTGCCAGCACACATCAGGGGTACATTGGCTACACCTTC.

This clone has ten or more counts. The chain recombines TRBV4-3 with TRBJ1-4, with a weak D call TRBD1 (6 bases). This CDR3 spans 14 amino acids. Per germline, CDR1 LGHNA and CDR2 YSLEER. V was trimmed by 3 bases and J by 6 bases, leaving 11 bases between them. CDR3 sequence (DNA): TGCGCCAGCAGCCATACAGGGCTGTATGAAAAACTGTTTTTT. Translation: CASSHTGLYEKLFF.

The sample holds many counts of this clone. J is TRBJ2-7 and V is TRBV7-7; TRBD2 matches 8 bases. V lost 4 bases to trimming and J lost 5 bases; unmatched junction nucleotides: 10. This CDR3 has 15 amino acids. Germline V lookup: CDR1 SSHAT, CDR2 FNYEAQ (reference sequence). The CDR3: CASSSRGVGKHEQYF. CDR3 sequence (DNA): TGTGCCAGCAGCTCGCGGGGGGTAGGTAAACACGAGCAGTACTTC.

The V and J genes are TRBV20-1 and TRBJ2-5; 7 nucleotides match TRBD1. Germline CDR1 reads DFQATT; CDR2 reads SNEGSKA (reference sequence). Trimming cost V 1 base and J 5 bases; bases outside gene matches: 13. The CDR3 spans 16 residues. The CDR3 DNA sequence: TGCAGTGCTAGAGGGCAGGGAAGGACAGGACGGGAGACCCAGTACTTC. Translated, it gives CSARGQGRTGRETQYF.

On this clone itself: A much larger clone lies a single base off, so this may be a read error. The chain carries TRBV5-6 and TRBJ1-5, with D maybe TRBD1 (6 bases). V was clipped by 4 bases and J by 5 bases, with 13 bases between them. The germline CDR1 and CDR2 sequences are SGHDT and YYEEEE. The length of the CDR3 is 14 residues. The CDR3 spells CASSPGQGYQPQHF. The CDR3 region has the DNA TGTGCCAGCAGCCCGGGACAAGGGTATCAGCCCCAGCATTTT.

The chain has TRBV7-2 and TRBJ1-1; possible D gene TRBD1, 5 bases. This CDR3 comprises 14 residues. The V gene's germline CDR1 is SGHTA and CDR2 FQGNSA. Trimming stripped 2 bases from V and 5 bases from J, with 12 bases between. The CDR3 here is CASSLWGLETEAFF. In DNA form, the CDR3 reads TGTGCCAGCAGCTTATGGGGGTTGGAGACTGAAGCTTTCTTT. The full variable domain, with the rest looked up from reference TRBV7-2 and TRBJ1-1, is GAGVSQSPSNKVTEKGKDVELRCDPISGHTALYWYRQSLGQGLEFLIYFQGNSAPDKSGLPSDRFSAERTGGSVSTLTIQRTQQEDSAVYLCASSLWGLETEAFFGQGTRLTVV.

This chain links TRBV24-1 with TRBJ2-3; maybe TRBD2 (5 bases). This CDR3 spans 16 amino acids. CDR1 and CDR2 from the germline V gene are KGHDR and SFDVKD. The ends were cut back, 5 bases at V and 0 bases at J, with 14 bases in the middle. The DNA of the CDR3 is TGTGCCACCAGTGCCTTGGGGTGGACTAGCACAGATACGCAGTATTTT. This codes for CATSALGWTSTDTQYF.

This clone was recorded once. This chain joins TRBV20-1 and TRBJ1-2; D is unresolved. From germline, CDR1 is DFQATT and CDR2 SNEGSKA (reference sequence). Between the trimmed V and J ends, which lost 3 bases and 10 bases, there was a span of 9 bases. The CDR3 length is 10 residues. The DNA of the CDR3 is TGCAGTGCTAGTCATTTTGTCTACACCTTC. As protein: CSASHFVYTF.

This clone was picked up many times. Other nucleotide sequences in the sample specify the same CDR3. The chain links TRBV12-3 or TRBV12-4 to TRBJ2-2; D is perhaps TRBD2 (5 bases). V was pared by 5 bases and J by 4 bases, with 14 bases between. The CDR3 runs 15 residues. CDR3 coding DNA: TGTGCCAGCAGTCGTGGGGTTGCGGGCACCGGGGAGCTGTTTTTT. Encoded protein: CASSRGVAGTGELFF.

This clone has more than one count but fewer than ten. Compared with germline, one end of the junction differs, possibly owing to a read error. This rearrangement joins TRBV2 to TRBJ2-3; 10 bases line up with TRBD1. This CDR3 comprises 14 residues. Germline CDR1 SNHLY, CDR2 FYNNEI. The CDR3 DNA follows: TGTGCCAGCAGGGACGGACAGGGGGTAGATATGCAGTATTTT. Protein: CASRDGQGVDMQYF. Using reference TRBV2 and TRBJ2-3 for the parts outside the CDR3, the full variable domain is EPEVTQTPSHQVTQMGQEVILRCVPISNHLYFYWYRQILGQKVEFLVSFYNNEISEKSEIFDDQFSVERPDGSNFTLKIRSTKLEDSAMYFCASRDGQGVDMQYFGPGTRLTVL.

The gene calls are TRBV5-1 and TRBJ2-2; D is perhaps TRBD1 (6 bases). The CDR3 totals 19 residues. Per germline, CDR1 SGHRS and CDR2 YFSETQ. Trimming took 3 bases from V and 1 from J, leaving 22 bases between them. CDR3 region: CASSSKWNTGSGNTGELFF. The CDR3 DNA reads as TGCGCCAGCAGCTCCAAGTGGAATACAGGGTCTGGGAACACCGGGGAGCTGTTTTTT.

This chain uses TRBV20-1 with TRBJ2-3; a weak D match, TRBD1 (5 bases). V was clipped by 6 bases and J by 4 bases, with 17 bases between them. Germline CDR1 and CDR2: DFQATT and SNEGSKA (reference sequence). The CDR3 spans 14 residues. Written as DNA, the CDR3 is TGCAGTGCCCCAAAGGGGCAGGGCGCAGATACGCAGTATTTT. Protein sequence: CSAPKGQGADTQYF.

In this sample, this clone is medium-sized (0.01 to 0.1%). The V gene is TRBV6-1, the J gene TRBJ1-6, with 8 positions matching TRBD1. V lost 7 bases and J lost 10; bases outside the gene matches: 12. This CDR3 region has 15 residues. Germline V gene data show CDR1 as MNHNS and CDR2 as SASEGT. The CDR3 DNA sequence: TGTGCCAGCACCTCCAGGACAGGGAGGTTCTCACCCCTCCACTTT. Its translation is CASTSRTGRFSPLHF.